The source of this T cell receptor beta chain is a study of T cell responses to AZD1222 COVID-19 vaccine. Overall study: Second-dose groups at about 4 or about 12 weeks were pooled. Study findings and constraints: When two AZD1222 doses had been given, Spike-specific TCR breadth and depth rose. Vaccine-related CD4 TCRs covered spike, predominating at 160-218 and 743-854.

TCRdb's copy holds only in-frame clones and misses some; the assay was immunoSEQ multiplex PCR. Among roughly 45,000 clones listed, more than 60% were seen once. About this clone: Its target is unknown.

The input for sequencing was peripheral blood, taken on day 0 of AZD1222 vaccination. This clonotype was obtained from an adult in good health.

The CDR3 DNA sequence: TGTGCCAGTAGTATAGTTTGGACAGGGTTGCAGCCCCAGCATTTT. This codes for CASSIVWTGLQPQHF. This chain links TRBV19 with TRBJ1-5; TRBD1 matches at 8 bases. Germline CDR1 and CDR2: LNHDA and SQIVND (reference sequence). The CDR3 sequence is 15 residues long. J was trimmed by 7 bases and V by 1 base; bases with no gene match: 6.